This entry lists 11 T cell receptor beta chains sequenced from one sample in a study of T-cell reconstitution after alpha-beta-depleted transplantation in children. This sample's TCRbeta library carried unique molecular identifier barcodes. TCRdb itself ran the PCR reads through MiXCR, one entry per CDR3 protein. The sample lists around 670,000 distinct CDR3 sequences, over 10% seen once, with around 0.76% in the top ten. The sample here was PBMCs, taken before TCRalphabeta/CD19-depleted stem cell transplant. These receptor sequences come from a girl aged 2 to 10 with congenital amegakaryocytic thrombocytopenia, due to receive a stem cell transplant.

The sample holds many counts of this clonotype. The rearrangement joins TRBV12-3 or TRBV12-4 to TRBJ2-7, with D possibly matching TRBD2 (5 bases). CDR3 length equals 14 residues. V lost 2 bases and J 6 bases, leaving 14 bases between the germline ends. The CDR3 coding sequence is TGTGCCAGCAGTTTACGAGCGGTTCGGGGCGAGCAGTACTTC. It yields the protein CASSLRAVRGEQYF.

This clonotype was seen more than once but under ten times. The V and J genes are TRBV20-1 and TRBJ2-5, with TRBD1 identical over 7 bases. The CDR3 totals 16 residues. The trim removed 0 bases at V and 4 bases at J, leaving 11 bases unmatched. CDR1 and CDR2 from the germline V gene are DFQATT and SNEGSKA (reference sequence). DNA of the CDR3: TGCAGTGCTAGAGATCGAGGGTGGGCAGGGGGAGAGACCCAGTACTTC. This translates into CSARDRGWAGGETQYF.

The chain combines TRBV7-9 with TRBJ2-5; maybe TRBD2 (5 bases). CDR1 SEHNR and CDR2 FQNEAQ come from the germline V gene (reference sequence). The CDR3 spans 14 residues. V was clipped by 2 bases and J by 1 base, with 8 bases between them. CDR3 protein: CASSLNGIQETQYF. CDR3 coding DNA: TGTGCCAGCAGCTTAAACGGGATCCAAGAGACCCAGTACTTC.

The table lists this clonotype with many counts. The V gene is TRBV6-1, the J gene TRBJ2-1; D is uncertain. V lost 4 bases and J 7 bases, leaving 14 bases between the germline ends. CDR3 length: 14 amino acids. The germline V gene has CDR1 MNHNS and CDR2 SASEGT. The CDR3 DNA reads TGTGCCAGCAGTGTCGCACGACTCCAAAATGAGCAGTTCTTC. Amino acids: CASSVARLQNEQFF.

Ten or more counts support this clonotype. The rearrangement uses TRBV19 and TRBJ1-2; the match to TRBD1 covers 10 bases. Germline V gene lookup returns CDR1 LNHDA and CDR2 SQIVND (reference sequence). The CDR3 length is 12 residues. The V gene end was trimmed by 8 bases and the J gene end by 6 bases; junction bases not matched to a gene: 3. The chain's CDR3 is CASLGTGDGYTF. As DNA, the CDR3 is TGTGCCAGTCTGGGGACAGGGGATGGCTACACCTTC.

There are many counts of this clonotype. The CDR3 protein is CASSSQLAGVYNEQFF. CDR3 coding DNA: TGCGCCAGCAGCTCCCAACTAGCGGGAGTCTACAATGAGCAGTTCTTC. This chain links TRBV5-1 with TRBJ2-1; 11 bases are shared with TRBD2. V lost 3 bases to trimming and J lost 3 bases; unmatched junction nucleotides: 5. CDR1 and CDR2 from the germline V gene are SGHRS and YFSETQ. This CDR3 region has 16 residues. Together with reference TRBV5-1 and TRBJ2-1, the CDR3 gives the full variable domain: KAGVTQTPRYLIKTRGQQVTLSCSPISGHRSVSWYQQTPGQGLQFLFEYFSETQRNKGNFPGRFSGRQFSNSRSEMNVSTLELGDSALYLCASSSQLAGVYNEQFFGPGTRLTVL.

This clonotype was counted many times. Written as DNA, the CDR3 is TGTGCCAGCAGTTTAACGGGGCCCCACAATGAGCAGTTCTTC. Its protein is CASSLTGPHNEQFF. The chain couples TRBV28 to TRBJ2-1; D possibly uses TRBD1 or TRBD2 (5 bases each). Germline lookup yields CDR1 MDHEN and CDR2 SYDVKM. Trimming removed 2 bases at V and 5 bases at J, with 10 bases between. The CDR3 contains 14 residues. The entire variable domain, with the rest obtained from reference TRBV28 and TRBJ2-1, is as follows: DVKVTQSSRYLVKRTGEKVFLECVQDMDHENMFWYRQDPGLGLRLIYFSYDVKMKEKGDIPEGYSVSREKKERFSLILESASTNQTSMYLCASSLTGPHNEQFFGPGTRLTVL.

This clonotype was observed a single time. V gene TRBV3-1 combines with J gene TRBJ2-7, with D maybe TRBD1 (5 bases). This CDR3 spans 14 amino acids. V lost 4 bases, J lost 2 bases, and 12 bases lay in between. The germline gives CDR1 LGHDT, CDR2 YNNKEL (reference sequence). The CDR3 loop is CASSLFTGTYEQYF. The CDR3 nucleotides are TGTGCCAGCAGCCTTTTCACAGGTACCTACGAGCAGTACTTC.

This clonotype was detected many times. The chain has TRBV12-3 or TRBV12-4 and TRBJ1-6, with a tentative D call TRBD1 (6 bases). The germline V and J ends were trimmed by 2 bases and 8 bases, with 13 bases remaining between them. The CDR3 is 15 residues long. CDR3 sequence: CASSLSPPGDSPLHF. The CDR3 coding sequence is TGTGCCAGCAGTTTATCGCCACCAGGGGATTCACCCCTCCACTTT.

This chain joins TRBV19 and TRBJ2-1; TRBD2 matches 13 bases. The germline V gene encodes CDR1 LNHDA and CDR2 SQIVND (reference sequence). CDR3 length: 13 residues. With 8 bases clipped from V and 10 bases from J, the junction kept 5 bases outside the gene matches. This CDR3 is CASGLAGAGEQFF. The CDR3 DNA reads as TGTGCCAGTGGACTAGCGGGAGCGGGGGAGCAGTTCTTC.

In this sample, this clonotype turned up a few times. The chain uses TRBV5-1 and TRBJ2-1; 9 nucleotides agree with TRBD1. V lost 1 base and J lost 7; bases outside the gene matches: 3. The CDR3 covers 14 residues. Germline values: CDR1 SGHRS, CDR2 YFSETQ. The CDR3 loop reads CASSLRQGDNEQFF. The CDR3 coding sequence is TGCGCCAGCAGCTTGAGACAGGGGGATAATGAGCAGTTCTTC.